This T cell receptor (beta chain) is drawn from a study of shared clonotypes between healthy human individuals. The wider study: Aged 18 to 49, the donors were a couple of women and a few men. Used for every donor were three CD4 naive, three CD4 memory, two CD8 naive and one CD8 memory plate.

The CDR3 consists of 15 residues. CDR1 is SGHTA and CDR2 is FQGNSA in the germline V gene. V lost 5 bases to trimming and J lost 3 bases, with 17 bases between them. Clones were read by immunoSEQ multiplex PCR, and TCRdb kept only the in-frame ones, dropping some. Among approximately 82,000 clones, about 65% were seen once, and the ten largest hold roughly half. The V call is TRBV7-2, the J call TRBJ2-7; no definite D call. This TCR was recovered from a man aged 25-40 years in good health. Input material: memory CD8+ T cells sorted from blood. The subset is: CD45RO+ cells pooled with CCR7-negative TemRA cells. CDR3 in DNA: TGTGCCAGCAGCCCCCTTGGGGTAGTCGTCTACGAGCAGTACTTC. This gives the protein CASSPLGVVVYEQYF. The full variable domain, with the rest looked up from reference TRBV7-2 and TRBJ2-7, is GAGVSQSPSNKVTEKGKDVELRCDPISGHTALYWYRQSLGQGLEFLIYFQGNSAPDKSGLPSDRFSAERTGGSVSTLTIQRTQQEDSAVYLCASSPLGVVVYEQYFGPGTRLTVT.